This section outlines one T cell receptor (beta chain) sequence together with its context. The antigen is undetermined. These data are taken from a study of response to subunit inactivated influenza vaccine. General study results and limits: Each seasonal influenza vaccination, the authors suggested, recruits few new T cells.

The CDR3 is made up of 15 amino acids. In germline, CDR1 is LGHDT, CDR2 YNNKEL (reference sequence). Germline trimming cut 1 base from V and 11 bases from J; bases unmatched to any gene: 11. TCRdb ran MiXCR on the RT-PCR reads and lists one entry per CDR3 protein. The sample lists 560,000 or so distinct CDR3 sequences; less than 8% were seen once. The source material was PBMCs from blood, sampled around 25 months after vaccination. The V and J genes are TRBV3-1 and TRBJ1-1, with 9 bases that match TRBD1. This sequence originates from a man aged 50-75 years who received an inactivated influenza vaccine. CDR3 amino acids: CASSQGRTGGLWAFF. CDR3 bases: TGTGCCAGCAGCCAAGGGCGAACAGGGGGCCTATGGGCTTTCTTT.